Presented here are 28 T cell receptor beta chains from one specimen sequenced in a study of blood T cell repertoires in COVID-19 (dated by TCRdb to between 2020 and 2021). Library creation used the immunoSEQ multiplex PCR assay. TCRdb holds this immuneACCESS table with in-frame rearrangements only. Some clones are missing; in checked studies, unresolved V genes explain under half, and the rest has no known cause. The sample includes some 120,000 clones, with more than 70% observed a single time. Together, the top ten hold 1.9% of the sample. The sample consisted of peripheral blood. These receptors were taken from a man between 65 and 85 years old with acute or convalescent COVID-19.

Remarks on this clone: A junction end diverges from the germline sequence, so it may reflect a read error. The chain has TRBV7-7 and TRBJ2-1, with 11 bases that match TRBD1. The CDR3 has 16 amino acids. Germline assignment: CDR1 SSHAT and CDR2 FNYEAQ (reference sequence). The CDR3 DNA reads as TGTGCTAGCAGCTTGGCCGGGACAGGGGGTACCACTGAGCAGTTCTTC. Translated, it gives CASSLAGTGGTTEQFF.

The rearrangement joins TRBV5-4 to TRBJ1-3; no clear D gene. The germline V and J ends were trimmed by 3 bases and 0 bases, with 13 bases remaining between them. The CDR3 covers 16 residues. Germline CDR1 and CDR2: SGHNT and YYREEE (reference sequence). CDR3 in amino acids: CASSYDQANSGNTIYF. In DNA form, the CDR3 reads TGTGCCAGCAGCTACGACCAGGCGAACTCTGGAAACACCATATATTTT.

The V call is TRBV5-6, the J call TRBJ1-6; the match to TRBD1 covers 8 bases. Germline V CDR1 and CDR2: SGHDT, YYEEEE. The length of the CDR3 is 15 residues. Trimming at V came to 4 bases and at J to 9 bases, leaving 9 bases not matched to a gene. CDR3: CASSRWGTGRSPLHF. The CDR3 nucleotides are TGTGCCAGCAGCCGATGGGGGACAGGCCGTTCACCCCTCCACTTT.

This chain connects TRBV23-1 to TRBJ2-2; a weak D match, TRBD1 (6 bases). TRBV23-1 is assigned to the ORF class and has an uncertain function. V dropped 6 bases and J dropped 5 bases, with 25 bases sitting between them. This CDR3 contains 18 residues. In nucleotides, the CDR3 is TGCGCCAGCAGCCTGTCAACAGGGACAACAGGCCAGACCGGGGAGCTGTTTTTT. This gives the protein CASSLSTGTTGQTGELFF.

The CDR3 region is CASSQGAGSEQYF. The CDR3 nucleotides read TGTGCCAGCAGCCAAGGGGCGGGTTCCGAGCAGTACTTC. The chain recombines TRBV3-1 (or the pseudogene TRBV3-2) with TRBJ2-7, with a possible D match to TRBD2 (5 bases). This CDR3 has 13 residues. CDR1 LGHDT and CDR2 YNNKEL come from the germline V gene (reference sequence). The V end lost 1 base, the J end lost 6 bases, and 10 bases lay between the germline ends.

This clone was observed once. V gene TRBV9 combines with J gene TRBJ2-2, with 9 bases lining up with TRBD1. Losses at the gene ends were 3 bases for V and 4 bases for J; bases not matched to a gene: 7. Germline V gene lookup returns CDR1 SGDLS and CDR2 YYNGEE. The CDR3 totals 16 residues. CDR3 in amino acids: CASSGPGQGSTGELFF. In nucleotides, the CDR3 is TGTGCCAGCAGCGGGCCGGGACAGGGTTCCACCGGGGAGCTGTTTTTT.

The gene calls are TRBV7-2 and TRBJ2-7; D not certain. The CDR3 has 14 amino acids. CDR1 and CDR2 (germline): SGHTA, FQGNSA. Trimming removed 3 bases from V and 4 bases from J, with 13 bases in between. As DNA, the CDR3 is TGTGCCAGCAGCTTTGATCCTAGTGTGTACGAGCAGTACTTC. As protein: CASSFDPSVYEQYF.

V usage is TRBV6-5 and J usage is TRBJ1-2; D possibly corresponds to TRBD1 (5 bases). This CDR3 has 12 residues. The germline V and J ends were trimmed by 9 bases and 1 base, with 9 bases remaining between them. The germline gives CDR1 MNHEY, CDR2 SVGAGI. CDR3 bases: TGTGCCAGTGAGGACAATAACTATGGCTACACCTTC. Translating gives CASEDNNYGYTF.

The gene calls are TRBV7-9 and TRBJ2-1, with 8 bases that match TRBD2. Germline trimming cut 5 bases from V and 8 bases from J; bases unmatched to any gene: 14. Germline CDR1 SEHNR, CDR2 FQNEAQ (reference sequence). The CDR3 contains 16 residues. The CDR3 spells CASSAPPGGPPDEQFF. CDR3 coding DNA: TGTGCCAGCAGCGCTCCTCCGGGGGGGCCACCGGATGAGCAGTTCTTC.

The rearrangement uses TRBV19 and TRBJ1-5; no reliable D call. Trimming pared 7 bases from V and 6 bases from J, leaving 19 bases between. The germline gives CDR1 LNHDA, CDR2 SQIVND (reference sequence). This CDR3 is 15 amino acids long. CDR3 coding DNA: TGTGCCAGTAATCCCGGTGGAGCAGCTCGTCAGCCCCAGCATTTT. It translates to CASNPGGAARQPQHF.

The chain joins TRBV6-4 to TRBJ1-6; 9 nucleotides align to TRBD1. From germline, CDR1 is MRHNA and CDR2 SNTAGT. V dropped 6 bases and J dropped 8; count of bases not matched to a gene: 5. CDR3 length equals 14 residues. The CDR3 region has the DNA TGTGCCAGCAGCGAAACAGGGGGCGATTCACCCCTCCACTTT. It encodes CASSETGGDSPLHF.

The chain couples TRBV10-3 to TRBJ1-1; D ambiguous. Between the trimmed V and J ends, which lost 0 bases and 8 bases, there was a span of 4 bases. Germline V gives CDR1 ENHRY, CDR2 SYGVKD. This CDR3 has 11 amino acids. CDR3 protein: CAISESREAFF. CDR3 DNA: TGTGCCATCAGTGAGTCCAGAGAAGCTTTCTTT.

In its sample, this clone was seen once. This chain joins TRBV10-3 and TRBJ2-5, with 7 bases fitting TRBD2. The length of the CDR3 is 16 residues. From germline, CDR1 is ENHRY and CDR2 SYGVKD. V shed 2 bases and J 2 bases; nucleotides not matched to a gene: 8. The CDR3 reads CAISEVAGEVQETQYF. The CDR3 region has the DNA TGTGCCATCAGTGAGGTGGCGGGGGAAGTACAAGAGACCCAGTACTTC.

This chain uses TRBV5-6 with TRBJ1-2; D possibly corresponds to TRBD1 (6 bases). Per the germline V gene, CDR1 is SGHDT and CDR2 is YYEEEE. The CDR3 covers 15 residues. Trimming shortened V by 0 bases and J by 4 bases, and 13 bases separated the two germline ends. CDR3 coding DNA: TGTGCCAGCAGCTTGGGTTCTAGGGGGGGCTATGGCTACACCTTC. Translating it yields CASSLGSRGGYGYTF.

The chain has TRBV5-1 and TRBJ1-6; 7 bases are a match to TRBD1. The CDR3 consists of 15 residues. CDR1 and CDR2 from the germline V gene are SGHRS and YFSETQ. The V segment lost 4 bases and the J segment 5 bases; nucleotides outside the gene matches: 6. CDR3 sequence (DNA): TGCGCCAGCAGCCGGGGACAGTTAGATAATTCACCCCTCCACTTT. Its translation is CASSRGQLDNSPLHF.

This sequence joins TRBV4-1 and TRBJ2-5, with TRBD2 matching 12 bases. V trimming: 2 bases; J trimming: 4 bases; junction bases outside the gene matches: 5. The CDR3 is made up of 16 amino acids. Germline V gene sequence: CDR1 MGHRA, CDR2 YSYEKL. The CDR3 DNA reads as TGCGCCAGCAGCCAAAGTCCTAGCGGGGGGGGAGAGACCCAGTACTTC. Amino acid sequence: CASSQSPSGGGETQYF.

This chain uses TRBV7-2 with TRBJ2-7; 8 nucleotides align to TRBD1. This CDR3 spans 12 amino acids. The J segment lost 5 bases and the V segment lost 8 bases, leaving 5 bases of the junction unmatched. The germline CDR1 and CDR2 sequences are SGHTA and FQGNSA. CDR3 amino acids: CASGQGGHEQYF. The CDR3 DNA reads TGTGCCAGCGGACAGGGAGGACACGAGCAGTACTTC.

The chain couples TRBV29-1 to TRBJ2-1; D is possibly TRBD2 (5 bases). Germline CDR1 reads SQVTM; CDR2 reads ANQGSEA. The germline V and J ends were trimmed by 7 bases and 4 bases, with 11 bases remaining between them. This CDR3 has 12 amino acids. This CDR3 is CSARRPYNEQFF. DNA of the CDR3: TGCAGCGCCCGGAGGCCTTACAATGAGCAGTTCTTC.

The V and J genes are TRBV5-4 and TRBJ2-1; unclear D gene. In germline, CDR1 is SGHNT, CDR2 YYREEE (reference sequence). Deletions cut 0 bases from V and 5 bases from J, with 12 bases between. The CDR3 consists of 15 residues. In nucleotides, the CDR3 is TGTGCCAGCAGCTTGGGAGGCCCACAACACAATGAGCAGTTCTTC. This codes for CASSLGGPQHNEQFF.

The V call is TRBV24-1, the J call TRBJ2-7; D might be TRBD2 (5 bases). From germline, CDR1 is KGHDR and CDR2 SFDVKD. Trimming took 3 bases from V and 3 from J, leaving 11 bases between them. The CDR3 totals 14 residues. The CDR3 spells CATSDPRGSYEQYF. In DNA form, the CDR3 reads TGTGCCACCAGTGATCCGCGAGGGAGCTACGAGCAGTACTTC.

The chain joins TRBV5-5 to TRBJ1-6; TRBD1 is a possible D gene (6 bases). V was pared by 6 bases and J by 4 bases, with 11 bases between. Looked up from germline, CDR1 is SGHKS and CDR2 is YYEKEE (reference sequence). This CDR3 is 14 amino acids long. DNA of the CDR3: TGTGCCAGCAACATAGGGGGATATAATTCACCCCTCCACTTT. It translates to CASNIGGYNSPLHF.

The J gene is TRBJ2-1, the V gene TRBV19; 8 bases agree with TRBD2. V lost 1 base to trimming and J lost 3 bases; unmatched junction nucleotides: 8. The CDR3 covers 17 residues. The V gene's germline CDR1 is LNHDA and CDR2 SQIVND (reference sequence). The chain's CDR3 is CASSIGGLVDLYNEQFF. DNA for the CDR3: TGTGCCAGTAGTATAGGGGGACTAGTGGATCTCTACAATGAGCAGTTCTTC.

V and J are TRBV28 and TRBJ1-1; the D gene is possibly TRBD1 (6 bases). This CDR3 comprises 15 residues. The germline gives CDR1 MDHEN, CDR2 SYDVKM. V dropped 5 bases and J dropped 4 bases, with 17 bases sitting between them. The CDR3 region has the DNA TGTGCCAGCAGTCCCGGTGGGGGCGTGGGCACTGAAGCTTTCTTT. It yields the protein CASSPGGGVGTEAFF.

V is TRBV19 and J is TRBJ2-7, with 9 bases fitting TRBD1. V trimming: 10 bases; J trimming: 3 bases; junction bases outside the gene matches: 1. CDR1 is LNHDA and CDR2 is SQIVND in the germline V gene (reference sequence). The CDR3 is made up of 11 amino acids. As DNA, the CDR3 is TGTGCCACGACAGGGGGCTACGAGCAGTACTTC. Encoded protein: CATTGGYEQYF.

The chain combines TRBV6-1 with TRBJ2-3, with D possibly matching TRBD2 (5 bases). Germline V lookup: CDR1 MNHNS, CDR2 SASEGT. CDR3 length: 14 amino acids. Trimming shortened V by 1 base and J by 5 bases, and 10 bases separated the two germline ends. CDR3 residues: CASSEGTSGDTQYF. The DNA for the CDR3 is TGTGCCAGCAGTGAAGGGACTTCCGGAGATACGCAGTATTTT.

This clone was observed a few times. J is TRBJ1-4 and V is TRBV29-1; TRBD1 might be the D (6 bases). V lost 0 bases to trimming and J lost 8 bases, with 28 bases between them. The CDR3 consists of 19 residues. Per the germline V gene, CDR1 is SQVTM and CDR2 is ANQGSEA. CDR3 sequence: CSVEDSGGGDQGSREKLFF. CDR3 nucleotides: TGCAGCGTTGAAGATTCGGGGGGCGGCGACCAGGGTTCAAGGGAAAAACTGTTTTTT.

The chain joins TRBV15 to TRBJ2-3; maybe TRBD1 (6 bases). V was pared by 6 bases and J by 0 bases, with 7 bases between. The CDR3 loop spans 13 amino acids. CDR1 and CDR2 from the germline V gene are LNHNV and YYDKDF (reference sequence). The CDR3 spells CATSQGSTDTQYF. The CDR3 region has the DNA TGTGCCACCAGTCAGGGGAGCACAGATACGCAGTATTTT.

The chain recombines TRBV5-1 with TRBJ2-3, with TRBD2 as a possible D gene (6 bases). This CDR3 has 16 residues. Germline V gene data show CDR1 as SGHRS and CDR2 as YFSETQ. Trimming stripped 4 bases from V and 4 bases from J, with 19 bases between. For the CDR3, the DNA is TGCGCCAGCAGCCCGGCGGGACGCCTGGCCGCAGATACGCAGTATTTT. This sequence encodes CASSPAGRLAADTQYF.